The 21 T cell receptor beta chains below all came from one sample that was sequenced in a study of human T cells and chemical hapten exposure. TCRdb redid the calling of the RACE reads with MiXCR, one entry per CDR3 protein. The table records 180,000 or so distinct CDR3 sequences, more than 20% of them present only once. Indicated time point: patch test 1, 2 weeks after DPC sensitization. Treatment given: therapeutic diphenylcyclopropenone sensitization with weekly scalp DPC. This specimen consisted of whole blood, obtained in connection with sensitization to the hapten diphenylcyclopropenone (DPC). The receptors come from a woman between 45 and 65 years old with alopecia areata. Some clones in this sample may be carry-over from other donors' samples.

The CDR3 region is CASSLSPSTSSYNEQFF. CDR3 nucleotides: TGCGCCAGCAGCTTGTCCCCTAGCACTAGCTCCTACAATGAGCAGTTCTTC. The V call is TRBV5-1, the J call TRBJ2-1; D perhaps matches TRBD2 (5 bases). The CDR3 has 17 residues. Trimming removed 1 base at V and 0 bases at J, with 14 bases between. Per germline, CDR1 SGHRS and CDR2 YFSETQ. Filled out from reference TRBV5-1 and TRBJ2-1, the complete variable domain reads KAGVTQTPRYLIKTRGQQVTLSCSPISGHRSVSWYQQTPGQGLQFLFEYFSETQRNKGNFPGRFSGRQFSNSRSEMNVSTLELGDSALYLCASSLSPSTSSYNEQFFGPGTRLTVL.

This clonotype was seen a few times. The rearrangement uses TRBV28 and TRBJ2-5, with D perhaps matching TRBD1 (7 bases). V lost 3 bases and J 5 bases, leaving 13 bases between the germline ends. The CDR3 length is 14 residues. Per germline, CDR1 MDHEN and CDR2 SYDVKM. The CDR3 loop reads CASSLGQRAETQYF. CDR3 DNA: TGTGCCAGCAGTTTGGGACAGCGGGCGGAGACCCAGTACTTC.

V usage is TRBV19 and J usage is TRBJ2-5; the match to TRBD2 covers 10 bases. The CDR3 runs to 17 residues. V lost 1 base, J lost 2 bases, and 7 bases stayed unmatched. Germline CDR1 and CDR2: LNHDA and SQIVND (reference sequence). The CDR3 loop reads CASSIGLAGDFQETQYF. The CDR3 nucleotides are TGTGCCAGTAGTATAGGGCTAGCGGGAGACTTTCAAGAGACCCAGTACTTC.

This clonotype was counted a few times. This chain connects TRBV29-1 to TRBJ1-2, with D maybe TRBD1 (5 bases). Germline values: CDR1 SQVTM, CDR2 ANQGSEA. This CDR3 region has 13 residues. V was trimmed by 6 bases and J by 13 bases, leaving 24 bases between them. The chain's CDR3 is CSVGAGDAIRVTF. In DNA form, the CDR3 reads TGCAGCGTGGGAGCCGGTGACGCAATCAGGGTCACCTTC.

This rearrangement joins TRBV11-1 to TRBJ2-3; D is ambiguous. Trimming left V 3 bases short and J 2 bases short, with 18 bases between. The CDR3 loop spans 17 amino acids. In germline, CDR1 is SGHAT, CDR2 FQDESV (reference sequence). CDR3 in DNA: TGTGCCAGCAGCTTTCTCCCCCGGGCCACATACACAGATACGCAGTATTTT. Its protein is CASSFLPRATYTDTQYF.

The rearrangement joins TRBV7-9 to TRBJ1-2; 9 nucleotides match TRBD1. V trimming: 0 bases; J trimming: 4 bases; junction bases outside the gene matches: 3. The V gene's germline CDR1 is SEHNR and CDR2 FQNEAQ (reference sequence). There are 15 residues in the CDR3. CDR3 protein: CASSLAQGAGYGYTF. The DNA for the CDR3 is TGTGCCAGCAGCTTAGCACAGGGGGCCGGCTATGGCTACACCTTC.

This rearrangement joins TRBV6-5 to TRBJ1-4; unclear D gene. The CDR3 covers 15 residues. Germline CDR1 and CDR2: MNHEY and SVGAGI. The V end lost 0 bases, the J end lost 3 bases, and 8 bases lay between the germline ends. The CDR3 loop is CASSYSSRANEKLFF. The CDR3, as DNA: TGTGCCAGCAGTTACTCCTCGCGAGCTAATGAAAAACTGTTTTTT.

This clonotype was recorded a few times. DNA of the CDR3: TGTGCCAGCAGTTACTCCGGAGGAGGCAATCAGCCCCAGCATTTT. It translates to CASSYSGGGNQPQHF. This rearrangement joins TRBV6-2 or TRBV6-3 to TRBJ1-5; D is undetermined. This CDR3 spans 15 amino acids. Germline CDR1 is MNHEY and CDR2 is SVGEGT. V dropped 0 bases and J dropped 2 bases, with 8 bases sitting between them.

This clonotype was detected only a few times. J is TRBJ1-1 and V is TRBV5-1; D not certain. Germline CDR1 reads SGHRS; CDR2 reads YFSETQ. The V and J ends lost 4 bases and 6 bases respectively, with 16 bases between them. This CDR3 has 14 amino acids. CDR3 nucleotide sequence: TGCGCCAGCAGCCCGGCTGGGGAGTGGGCTGAAGCTTTCTTT. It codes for CASSPAGEWAEAFF.

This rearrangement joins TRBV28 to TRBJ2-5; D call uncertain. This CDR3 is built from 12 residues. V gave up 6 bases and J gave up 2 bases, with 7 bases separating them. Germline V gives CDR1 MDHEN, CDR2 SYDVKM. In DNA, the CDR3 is TGTGCCAGCAGCCGCCCGCAAGAGACCCAGTACTTC. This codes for CASSRPQETQYF. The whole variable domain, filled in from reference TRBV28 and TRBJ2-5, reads DVKVTQSSRYLVKRTGEKVFLECVQDMDHENMFWYRQDPGLGLRLIYFSYDVKMKEKGDIPEGYSVSREKKERFSLILESASTNQTSMYLCASSRPQETQYFGPGTRLLVL.

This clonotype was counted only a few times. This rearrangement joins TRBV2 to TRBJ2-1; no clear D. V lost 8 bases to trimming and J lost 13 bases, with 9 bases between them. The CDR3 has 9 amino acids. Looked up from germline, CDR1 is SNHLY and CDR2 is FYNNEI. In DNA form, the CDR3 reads TGTGCCAGCGGAGTGTTTCAGTTCTTC. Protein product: CASGVFQFF.

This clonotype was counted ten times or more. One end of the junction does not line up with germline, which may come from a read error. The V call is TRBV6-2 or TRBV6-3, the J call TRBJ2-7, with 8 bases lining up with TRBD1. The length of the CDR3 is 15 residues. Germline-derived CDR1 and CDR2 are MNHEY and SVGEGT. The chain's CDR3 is CASSDSGQGGYEQYF. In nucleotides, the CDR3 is TGTGCCAGCAGTGACTCCGGACAGGGAGGCTACGAGCAGTACTTC.

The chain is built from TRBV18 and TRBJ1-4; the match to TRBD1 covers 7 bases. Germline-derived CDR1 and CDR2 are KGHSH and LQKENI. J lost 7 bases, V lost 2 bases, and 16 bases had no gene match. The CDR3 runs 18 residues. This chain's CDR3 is CASSPSATGKLAVEKLFF. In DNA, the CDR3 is TGTGCCAGCTCACCATCGGCGACAGGGAAGCTGGCCGTTGAAAAACTGTTTTTT.

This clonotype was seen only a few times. The CDR3 here is CASSFDQWDYGYTF. The CDR3 DNA sequence: TGCGCCAGCAGCTTTGACCAGTGGGACTATGGCTACACCTTC. The chain recombines TRBV5-1 with TRBJ1-2; no definite D call. Deletions cut 2 bases from V and 3 bases from J, with 11 bases between. CDR3 length: 14 amino acids. Germline V CDR1 and CDR2: SGHRS, YFSETQ.

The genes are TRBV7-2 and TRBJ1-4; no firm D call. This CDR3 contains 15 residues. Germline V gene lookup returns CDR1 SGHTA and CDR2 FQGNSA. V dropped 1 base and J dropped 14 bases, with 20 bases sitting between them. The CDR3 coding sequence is TGTGCCAGCAGCTTAGATGGTAGGACCTCGAGATGGCTGTTTTTT. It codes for CASSLDGRTSRWLFF.

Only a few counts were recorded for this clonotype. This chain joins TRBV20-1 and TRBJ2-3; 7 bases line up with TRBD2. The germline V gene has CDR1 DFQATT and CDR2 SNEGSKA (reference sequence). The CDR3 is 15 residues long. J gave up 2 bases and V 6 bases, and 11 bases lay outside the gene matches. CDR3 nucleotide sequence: TGCAGTGCCCCGTCCGGGCGGGAGACCACAGATACGCAGTATTTT. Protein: CSAPSGRETTDTQYF.

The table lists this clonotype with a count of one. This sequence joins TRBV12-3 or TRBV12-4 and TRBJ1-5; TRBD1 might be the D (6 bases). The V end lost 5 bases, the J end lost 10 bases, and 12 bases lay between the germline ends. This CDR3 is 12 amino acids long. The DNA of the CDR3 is TGTGCCAGCAGTGGGAACAGGGCACCCCAGCATTTT. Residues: CASSGNRAPQHF.

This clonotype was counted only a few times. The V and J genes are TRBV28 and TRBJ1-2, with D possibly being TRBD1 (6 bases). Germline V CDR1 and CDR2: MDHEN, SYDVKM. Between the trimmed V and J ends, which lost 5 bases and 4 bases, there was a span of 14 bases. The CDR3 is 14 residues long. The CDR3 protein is CASSPETGRYGYTF. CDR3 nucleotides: TGTGCCAGCAGTCCTGAGACAGGTCGCTATGGCTACACCTTC.

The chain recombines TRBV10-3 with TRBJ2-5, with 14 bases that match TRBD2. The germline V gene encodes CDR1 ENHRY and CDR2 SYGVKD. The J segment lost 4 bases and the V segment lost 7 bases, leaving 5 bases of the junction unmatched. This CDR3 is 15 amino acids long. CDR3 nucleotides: TGTGCCATCAAGGGCGGACTAGCGGGGGGAGAGACCCAGTACTTC. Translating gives CAIKGGLAGGETQYF.

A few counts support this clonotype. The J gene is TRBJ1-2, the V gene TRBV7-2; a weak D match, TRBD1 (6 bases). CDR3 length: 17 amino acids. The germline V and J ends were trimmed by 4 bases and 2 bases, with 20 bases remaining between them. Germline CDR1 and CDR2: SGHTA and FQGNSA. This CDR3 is CASSSPPSTGSNYGYTF. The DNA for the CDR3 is TGTGCCAGCAGCTCCCCCCCCTCGACAGGATCGAACTATGGCTACACCTTC.

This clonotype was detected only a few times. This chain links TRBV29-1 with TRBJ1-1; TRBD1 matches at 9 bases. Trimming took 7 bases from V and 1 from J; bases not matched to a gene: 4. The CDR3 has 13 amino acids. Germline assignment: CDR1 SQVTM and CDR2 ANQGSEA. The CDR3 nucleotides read TGCAGCGCTGCGACAGGGGGGAACACTGAAGCTTTCTTT. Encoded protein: CSAATGGNTEAFF.